Each of the 25 T cell receptor beta chains below was sequenced from the same sample in a study of T cell responses to AZD1222 COVID-19 vaccine. Assay used: immunoSEQ multiplex PCR; TCRdb lists only in-frame clones, some missing. The sample yields about 86,000 clones, 70% to 85% seen once. The sample here was peripheral blood, taken on day 0 of AZD1222 vaccination. The receptors stem from an adult in good health.

This clone was seen a handful of times. The chain joins TRBV18 to TRBJ2-6; D is uncertain. The V end was cut by 8 bases, the J end by 1 base, with 6 bases between. The V gene's germline CDR1 is KGHSH and CDR2 LQKENI. This CDR3 has 13 amino acids. The CDR3 spells CASIESGANVLTF. The DNA for the CDR3 is TGTGCCAGCATCGAATCTGGGGCCAACGTCCTGACTTTC.

This clone was observed a few times. V gene TRBV28 combines with J gene TRBJ2-7, with TRBD2 as a possible D gene (5 bases). Per the germline V gene, CDR1 is MDHEN and CDR2 is SYDVKM. The V and J ends lost 6 bases and 2 bases respectively, with 14 bases between them. The CDR3 loop spans 14 amino acids. The CDR3 is CASRSSVGTYEQYF. The CDR3 bases are TGTGCCAGCAGATCCTCCGTCGGGACCTACGAGCAGTACTTC.

The V gene is TRBV11-2, the J gene TRBJ2-1; 11 bases are shared with TRBD2. Trimming at V came to 1 base and at J to 8 bases, leaving 4 bases not matched to a gene. Germline lookup yields CDR1 SGHAT and CDR2 FQNNGV. This CDR3 contains 15 residues. The CDR3 region has the DNA TGTGCCAGCAGCTTAGGAGCGGGACTAGCGGATGAGCAGTTCTTC. As protein: CASSLGAGLADEQFF.

The rearrangement uses TRBV9 and TRBJ2-5, with 10 bases lining up with TRBD2. The CDR3 is 16 residues long. Germline V CDR1 and CDR2: SGDLS, YYNGEE. With V trimmed by 4 bases and J by 4 bases, 10 bases remained unmatched. CDR3 sequence (DNA): TGTGCCAGCAGCCCAGGGGAGGTAGCGGGAGGAGAGACCCAGTACTTC. Its translation: CASSPGEVAGGETQYF.

The rearrangement joins TRBV6-2 or TRBV6-3 to TRBJ2-7; 7 bases match TRBD1. Germline-derived CDR1 and CDR2 are MNHEY and SVGEGT. The CDR3 sequence is 15 residues long. The trim removed 4 bases at V and 4 bases at J, leaving 10 bases unmatched. CDR3 region: CASSFLQGVQYEQYF. CDR3 nucleotides: TGTGCCAGCAGTTTCCTCCAGGGGGTTCAGTACGAGCAGTACTTC.

V usage is TRBV5-1 and J usage is TRBJ2-2; D possibly corresponds to TRBD1 (5 bases). This CDR3 contains 15 residues. CDR1 is SGHRS and CDR2 is YFSETQ in the germline V gene. The ends were cut back, 4 bases at V and 0 bases at J, with 10 bases in the middle. This CDR3 is CASSGASANTGELFF. CDR3 in DNA: TGCGCCAGCAGCGGGGCTTCCGCGAACACCGGGGAGCTGTTTTTT.

This clone was detected once. J is TRBJ2-2 and V is TRBV2, with D unresolved. The CDR3 loop spans 17 amino acids. Trimming left V 2 bases short and J 8 bases short, with 21 bases between. CDR1 and CDR2 from the germline V gene are SNHLY and FYNNEI. This CDR3 reads CASSERSGGRVVGELFF. The DNA of the CDR3 is TGTGCCAGCAGTGAACGATCTGGCGGAAGGGTGGTTGGGGAGCTGTTTTTT. Complete variable domain (other parts from reference TRBV2 and TRBJ2-2): EPEVTQTPSHQVTQMGQEVILRCVPISNHLYFYWYRQILGQKVEFLVSFYNNEISEKSEIFDDQFSVERPDGSNFTLKIRSTKLEDSAMYFCASSERSGGRVVGELFFGEGSRLTVL.

The rearrangement links TRBV10-1 to TRBJ1-6; 7 bases agree with TRBD1. Losses at the gene ends were 8 bases for V and 5 bases for J; bases not matched to a gene: 6. CDR1 is WNHNN, CDR2 SYGVQD, per germline (reference sequence). The CDR3 has 14 amino acids. The CDR3 bases are TGCGCCAGCCCGCAGGGGGAGGATAATTCACCCCTCCACTTT. Its translation: CASPQGEDNSPLHF.

CDR3 sequence reads: CAWNMGAQETQYF. CDR3 nucleotide sequence: TGTGCCTGGAATATGGGGGCCCAAGAGACCCAGTACTTC. The chain carries TRBV30 and TRBJ2-5, with D perhaps TRBD1 (6 bases). The CDR3 runs to 13 residues. V was clipped by 4 bases and J by 1 base, with 10 bases between them. CDR1 is GTSNPN and CDR2 is SVGIG in the germline V gene (reference sequence).

The chain carries TRBV6-5 and TRBJ2-5; 7 bases align to TRBD1. V was pared by 7 bases and J by 1 base, with 9 bases of the junction left unmatched. This CDR3 has 15 amino acids. CDR1 is MNHEY, CDR2 SVGAGI, per germline. The CDR3 loop reads CASIPRGQPQETQYF. CDR3 nucleotides: TGTGCCAGCATTCCCCGGGGACAGCCCCAAGAGACCCAGTACTTC.

V usage is TRBV7-2 and J usage is TRBJ2-7; perhaps TRBD1 as D (9 bases). Germline CDR1 SGHTA, CDR2 FQGNSA. V dropped 5 bases and J dropped 6 bases, with 20 bases sitting between them. This CDR3 is built from 15 residues. The CDR3 here is CASSPRGDRESEQYF. CDR3 DNA: TGTGCCAGCAGCCCGCGGGGGGACAGGGAGTCCGAGCAGTACTTC. Supplemented by reference TRBV7-2 and TRBJ2-7, the full variable domain reads GAGVSQSPSNKVTEKGKDVELRCDPISGHTALYWYRQSLGQGLEFLIYFQGNSAPDKSGLPSDRFSAERTGGSVSTLTIQRTQQEDSAVYLCASSPRGDRESEQYFGPGTRLTVT.

This rearrangement joins TRBV27 to TRBJ2-2; 8 bases agree with TRBD2. This CDR3 comprises 16 residues. Trimming removed 5 bases from V and 5 bases from J; junction bases left unmatched: 10. CDR1 and CDR2 from the germline V gene are MNHEY and SMNVEV (reference sequence). The DNA for the CDR3 is TGTGCCAGCAGTCCACGGGAGGGCCGGGGAACCGGGGAGCTGTTTTTT. Its protein product is CASSPREGRGTGELFF.

This clone has a handful of counts. V gene TRBV30 combines with J gene TRBJ2-1; 11 nucleotides match TRBD2. Trimming took 0 bases from V and 7 from J; bases not matched to a gene: 8. Germline CDR1 reads GTSNPN; CDR2 reads SVGIG (reference sequence). The CDR3 loop spans 16 amino acids. The CDR3 sequence: CAWSVTSGSIGNEQFF. DNA for the CDR3: TGTGCCTGGAGTGTTACTAGCGGGAGTATAGGAAATGAGCAGTTCTTC.

This chain connects TRBV4-3 to TRBJ1-5; a weak D match, TRBD1 (6 bases). The ends were cut back, 0 bases at V and 4 bases at J, with 13 bases in the middle. CDR1 is LGHNA and CDR2 is YSLEER in the germline V gene. The CDR3 loop spans 16 amino acids. CDR3 loop: CASSQEVQGGNQPQHF. The DNA for the CDR3 is TGCGCCAGCAGCCAAGAAGTACAGGGCGGGAATCAGCCCCAGCATTTT.

The chain links TRBV3-1 (or the pseudogene TRBV3-2) to TRBJ2-1; D is possibly TRBD1 or TRBD2 (7 bases each). This CDR3 is 13 amino acids long. In germline, CDR1 is LGHDT, CDR2 YNNKEL (reference sequence). The V gene lost 9 bases and the J gene lost 6 bases, with 15 bases spanning the gap. CDR3 DNA sequence: TGTGCCAGACCAGGGGGAGGGTTCAATGAGCAGTTCTTC. Protein product: CARPGGGFNEQFF.

This clone was recorded only once. This chain joins TRBV10-3 and TRBJ1-2; no definite D call. V lost 3 bases, J lost 3 bases, and 8 bases lay in between. CDR1 is ENHRY and CDR2 is SYGVKD in the germline V gene. This CDR3 region has 13 residues. CDR3 nucleotides: TGTGCCATCAGTGATGGGCAGGACTATGGCTACACCTTC. Translated: CAISDGQDYGYTF.

The chain carries TRBV6-5 and TRBJ2-7; a weak D match, TRBD2 (6 bases). Germline lookup yields CDR1 MNHEY and CDR2 SVGAGI. The V end lost 8 bases, the J end lost 7 bases, and 18 bases lay between the germline ends. This CDR3 comprises 13 residues. The CDR3, as DNA: TGTGCCAGCGGGTCCCGACTAGAGGGAGAGCAGTACTTC. The encoded protein is CASGSRLEGEQYF.

The V gene is TRBV4-3, the J gene TRBJ1-2, with a tentative D call TRBD1 (5 bases). CDR1 LGHNA and CDR2 YSLEER come from the germline V gene. The CDR3 covers 15 residues. The V and J ends lost 1 base and 2 bases respectively, with 11 bases between them. CDR3: CASSQAWSGNYGYTF. The CDR3 nucleotides are TGCGCCAGCAGCCAAGCCTGGTCAGGGAACTATGGCTACACCTTC.

The sample holds a few counts of this clone. The V call is TRBV28, the J call TRBJ2-7; D gene unclear. Per germline, CDR1 MDHEN and CDR2 SYDVKM. The CDR3 extends over 12 amino acids. Trimming took 4 bases from V and 3 from J, leaving 7 bases between them. CDR3 loop: CASSYQNYEQYF. CDR3 in DNA: TGTGCCAGCAGTTACCAAAACTACGAGCAGTACTTC.

The chain combines TRBV7-9 with TRBJ2-5, with TRBD2 matching over 8 bases. The V and J ends lost 1 base and 7 bases, in that order; junction bases with no gene match: 14. Germline V gene lookup returns CDR1 SEHNR and CDR2 FQNEAQ (reference sequence). The CDR3 sequence is 17 residues long. DNA for the CDR3: TGTGCCAGCAGCTTAGAAAGAACTAGCGGAGAAGGGGGGACCCAGTACTTC. As protein: CASSLERTSGEGGTQYF.

The chain recombines TRBV2 with TRBJ1-4; D is possibly TRBD1 (6 bases). Germline V gene data show CDR1 as SNHLY and CDR2 as FYNNEI. The CDR3 is made up of 13 amino acids. V was cut by 4 bases and J by 7 bases, with 10 bases left in between. DNA of the CDR3: TGTGCCAGCAGTGGAGGGGGTAGTGAAAAACTGTTTTTT. It specifies CASSGGGSEKLFF.

This chain joins TRBV5-1 and TRBJ1-1, with 7 bases fitting TRBD1. Germline trimming cut 4 bases from V and 3 bases from J; bases unmatched to any gene: 9. CDR1 and CDR2 from the germline V gene are SGHRS and YFSETQ. CDR3 length: 15 residues. CDR3 coding DNA: TGCGCCAGCAGCCTAGTGGCAGGGGGGCACACTGAAGCTTTCTTT. This encodes CASSLVAGGHTEAFF.

V is TRBV28 and J is TRBJ2-7; D unresolved. In germline, CDR1 is MDHEN, CDR2 SYDVKM. The CDR3 consists of 14 residues. V was shortened by 2 bases and J by 7 bases, with 15 bases between the two germline ends. For the CDR3, the DNA is TGTGCCAGCAGTTTACTTCCTAAGGGTTGGGAGCAGTACTTC. The encoded protein is CASSLLPKGWEQYF.

The chain combines TRBV6-5 with TRBJ1-5; 7 bases match TRBD1. The CDR3 extends over 14 amino acids. Looked up from germline, CDR1 is MNHEY and CDR2 is SVGAGI. Losses at the gene ends were 7 bases for V and 5 bases for J; bases not matched to a gene: 8. The CDR3 DNA is TGTGCCAGCAACCTGGGACAGCTGTATCAGCCCCAGCATTTT. This codes for CASNLGQLYQPQHF.

The chain is built from TRBV5-1 and TRBJ2-5, with TRBD2 matching 15 bases. The germline CDR1 and CDR2 sequences are SGHRS and YFSETQ. Trimming cost V 4 bases and J 5 bases; bases outside gene matches: 6. The CDR3 runs 16 residues. CDR3 DNA: TGCGCCAGCAGCCAGGGACTAGCGGGAGGCTGGGAGACCCAGTACTTC. As protein: CASSQGLAGGWETQYF.